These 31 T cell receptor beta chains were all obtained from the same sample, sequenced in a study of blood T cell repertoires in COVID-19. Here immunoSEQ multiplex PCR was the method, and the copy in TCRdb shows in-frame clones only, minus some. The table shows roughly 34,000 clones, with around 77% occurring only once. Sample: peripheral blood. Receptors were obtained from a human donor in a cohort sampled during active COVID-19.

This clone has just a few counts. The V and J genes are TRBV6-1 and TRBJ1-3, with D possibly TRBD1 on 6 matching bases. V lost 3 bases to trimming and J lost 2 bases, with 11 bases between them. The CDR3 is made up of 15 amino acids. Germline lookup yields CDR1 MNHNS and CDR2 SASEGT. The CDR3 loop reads CASSELPGAGNTIYF. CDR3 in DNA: TGTGCCAGCAGTGAGCTCCCAGGGGCTGGAAACACCATATATTTT.

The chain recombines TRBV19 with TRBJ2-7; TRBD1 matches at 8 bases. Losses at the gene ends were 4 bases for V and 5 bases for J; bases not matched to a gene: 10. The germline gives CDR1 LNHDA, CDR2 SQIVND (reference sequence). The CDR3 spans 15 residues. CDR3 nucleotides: TGTGCCAGTAGTACCCAGACAGGGGTCGGCCACGAGCAGTACTTC. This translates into CASSTQTGVGHEQYF.

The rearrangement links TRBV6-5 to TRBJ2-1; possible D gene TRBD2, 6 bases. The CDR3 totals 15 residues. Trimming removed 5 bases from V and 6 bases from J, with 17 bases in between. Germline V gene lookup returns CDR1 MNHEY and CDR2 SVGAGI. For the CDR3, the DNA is TGTGCCAGCAGTATCGGGGGAAGGCCCTCCAATGAGCAGTTCTTC. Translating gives CASSIGGRPSNEQFF.

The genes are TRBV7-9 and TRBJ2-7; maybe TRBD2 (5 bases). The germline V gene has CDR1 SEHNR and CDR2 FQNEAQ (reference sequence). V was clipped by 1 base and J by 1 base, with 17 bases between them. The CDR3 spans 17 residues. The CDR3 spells CASSLGRSAGPSYEQYF. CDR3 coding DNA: TGTGCCAGCAGCTTAGGAAGGTCTGCGGGTCCTTCCTACGAGCAGTACTTC.

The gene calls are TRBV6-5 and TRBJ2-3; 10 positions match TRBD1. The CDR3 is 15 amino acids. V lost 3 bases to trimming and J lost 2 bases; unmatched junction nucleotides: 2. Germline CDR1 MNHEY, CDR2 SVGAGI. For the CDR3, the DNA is TGTGCCAGCAGTTATGGGACAGGGGTCACAGATACGCAGTATTTT. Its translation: CASSYGTGVTDTQYF.

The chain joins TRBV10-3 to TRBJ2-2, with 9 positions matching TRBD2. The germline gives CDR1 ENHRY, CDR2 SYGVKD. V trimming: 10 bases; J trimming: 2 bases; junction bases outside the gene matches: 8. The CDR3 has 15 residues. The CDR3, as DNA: TGTGCCACCCAGGCGACTAGCGGCAACACCGGGGAGCTGTTTTTT. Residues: CATQATSGNTGELFF.

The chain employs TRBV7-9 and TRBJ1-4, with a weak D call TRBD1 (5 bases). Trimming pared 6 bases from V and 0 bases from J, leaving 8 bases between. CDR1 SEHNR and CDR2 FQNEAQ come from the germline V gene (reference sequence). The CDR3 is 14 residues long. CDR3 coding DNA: TGTGCCAGCAGACCGGGGGCAACTAATGAAAAACTGTTTTTT. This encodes CASRPGATNEKLFF. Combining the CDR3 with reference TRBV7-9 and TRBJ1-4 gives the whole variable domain DTGVSQNPRHKITKRGQNVTFRCDPISEHNRLYWYRQTLGQGPEFLTYFQNEAQLEKSRLLSDRFSAERPKGSFSTLEIQRTEQGDSAMYLCASRPGATNEKLFFGSGTQLSVL.

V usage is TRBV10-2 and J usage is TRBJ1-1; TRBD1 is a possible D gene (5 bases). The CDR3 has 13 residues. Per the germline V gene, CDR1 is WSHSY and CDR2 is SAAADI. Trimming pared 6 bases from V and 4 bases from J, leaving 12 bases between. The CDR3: CASRDTGGTEAFF. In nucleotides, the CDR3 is TGCGCCAGCAGGGACACGGGGGGCACTGAAGCTTTCTTT.

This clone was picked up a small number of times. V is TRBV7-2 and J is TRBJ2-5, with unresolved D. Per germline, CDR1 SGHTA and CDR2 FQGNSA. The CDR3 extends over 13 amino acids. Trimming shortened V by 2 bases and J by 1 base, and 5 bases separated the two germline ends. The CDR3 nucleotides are TGTGCCAGCAGCTTAACACCCCAAGAGACCCAGTACTTC. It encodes CASSLTPQETQYF.

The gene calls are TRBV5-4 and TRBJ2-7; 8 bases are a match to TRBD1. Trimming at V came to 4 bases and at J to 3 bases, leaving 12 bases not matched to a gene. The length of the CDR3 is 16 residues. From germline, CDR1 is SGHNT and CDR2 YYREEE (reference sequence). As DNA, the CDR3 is TGTGCCAGCAGCCTCGACAGGGGACTCGCTCGCTACGAGCAGTACTTC. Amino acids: CASSLDRGLARYEQYF.

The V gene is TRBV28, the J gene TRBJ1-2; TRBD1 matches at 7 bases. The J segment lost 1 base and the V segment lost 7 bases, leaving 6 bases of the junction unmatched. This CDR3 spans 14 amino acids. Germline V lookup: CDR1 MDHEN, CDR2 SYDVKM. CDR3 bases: TGTGCCAGCAACCGGCAGGGGGATAACTATGGCTACACCTTC. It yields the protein CASNRQGDNYGYTF.

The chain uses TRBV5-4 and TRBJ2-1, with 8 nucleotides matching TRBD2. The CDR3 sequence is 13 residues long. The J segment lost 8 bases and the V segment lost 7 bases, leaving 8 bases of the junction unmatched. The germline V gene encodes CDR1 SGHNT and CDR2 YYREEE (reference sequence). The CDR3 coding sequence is TGTGCCAGCTTCCCCTTCGGGGGGGATGAGCAGTTCTTC. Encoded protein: CASFPFGGDEQFF. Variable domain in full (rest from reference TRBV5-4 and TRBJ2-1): ETGVTQSPTHLIKTRGQQVTLRCSSQSGHNTVSWYQQALGQGPQFIFQYYREEENGRGNFPPRFSGLQFPNYSSELNVNALELDDSALYLCASFPFGGDEQFFGPGTRLTVL.

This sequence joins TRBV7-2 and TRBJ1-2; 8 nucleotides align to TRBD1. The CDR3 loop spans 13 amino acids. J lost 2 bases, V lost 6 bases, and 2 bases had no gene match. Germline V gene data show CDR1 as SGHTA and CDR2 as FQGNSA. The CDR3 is CASSQGANYGYTF. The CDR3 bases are TGTGCCAGCAGTCAGGGGGCCAACTATGGCTACACCTTC.

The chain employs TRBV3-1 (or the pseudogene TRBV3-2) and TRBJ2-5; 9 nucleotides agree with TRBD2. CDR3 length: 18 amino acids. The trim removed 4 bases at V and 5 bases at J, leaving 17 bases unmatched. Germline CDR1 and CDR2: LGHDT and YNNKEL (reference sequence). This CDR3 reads CASSPRAVAGVPRETQYF. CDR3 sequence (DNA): TGTGCCAGCAGCCCCCGAGCCGTAGCGGGGGTACCGCGGGAGACCCAGTACTTC.

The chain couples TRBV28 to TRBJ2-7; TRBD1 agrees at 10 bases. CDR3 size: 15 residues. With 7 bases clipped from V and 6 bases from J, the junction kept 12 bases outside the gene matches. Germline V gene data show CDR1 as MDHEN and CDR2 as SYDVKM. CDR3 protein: CASTAGDRGPGEQYF. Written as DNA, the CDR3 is TGTGCCAGCACCGCGGGGGACAGGGGACCGGGCGAGCAGTACTTC.

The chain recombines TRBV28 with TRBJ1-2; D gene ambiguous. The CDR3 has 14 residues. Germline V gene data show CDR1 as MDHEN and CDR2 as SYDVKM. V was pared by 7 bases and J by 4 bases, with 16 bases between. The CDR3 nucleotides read TGTGCCAGCAATAGACTTTCCGGTCTCTATGGCTACACCTTC. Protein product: CASNRLSGLYGYTF.

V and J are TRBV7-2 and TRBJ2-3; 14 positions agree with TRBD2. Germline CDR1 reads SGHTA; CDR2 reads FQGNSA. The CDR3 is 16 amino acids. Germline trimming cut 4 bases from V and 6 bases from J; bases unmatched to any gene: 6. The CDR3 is CASSSGLAGGGDTQYF. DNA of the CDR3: TGTGCCAGCAGCTCAGGACTAGCGGGAGGCGGGGATACGCAGTATTTT.

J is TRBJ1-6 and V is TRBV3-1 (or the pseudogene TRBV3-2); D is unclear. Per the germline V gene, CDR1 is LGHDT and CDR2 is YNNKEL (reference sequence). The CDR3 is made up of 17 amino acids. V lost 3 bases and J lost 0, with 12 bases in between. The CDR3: CASSQPQRSSYNSPLHF. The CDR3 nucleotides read TGTGCCAGCAGCCAGCCACAGAGAAGCTCCTATAATTCACCCCTCCACTTT.

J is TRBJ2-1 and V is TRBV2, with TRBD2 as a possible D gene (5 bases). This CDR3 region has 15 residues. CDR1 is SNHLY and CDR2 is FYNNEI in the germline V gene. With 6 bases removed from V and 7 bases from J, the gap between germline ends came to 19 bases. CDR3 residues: CASSELTRVSNEQFF. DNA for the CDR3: TGTGCCAGCAGCGAACTAACGCGGGTTTCGAATGAGCAGTTCTTC.

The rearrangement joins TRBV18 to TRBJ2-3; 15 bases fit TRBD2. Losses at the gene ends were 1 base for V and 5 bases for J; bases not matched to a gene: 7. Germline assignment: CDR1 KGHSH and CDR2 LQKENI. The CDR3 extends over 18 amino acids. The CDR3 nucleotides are TGTGCCAGCTCACCACTTCGGACTAGCGGGGGGGCAGGAGATACGCAGTATTTT. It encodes CASSPLRTSGGAGDTQYF.

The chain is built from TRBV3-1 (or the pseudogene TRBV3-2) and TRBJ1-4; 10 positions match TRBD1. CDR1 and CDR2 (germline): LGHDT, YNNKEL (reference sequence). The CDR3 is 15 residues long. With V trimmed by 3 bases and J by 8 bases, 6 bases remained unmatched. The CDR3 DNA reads TGTGCCAGCAGCCATAGACAGGGGGCCGGAGAAAAACTGTTTTTT. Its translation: CASSHRQGAGEKLFF.

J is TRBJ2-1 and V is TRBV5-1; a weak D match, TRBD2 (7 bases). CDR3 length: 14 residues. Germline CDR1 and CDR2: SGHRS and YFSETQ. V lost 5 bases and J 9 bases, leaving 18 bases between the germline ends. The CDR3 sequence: CASRLGGASGEQFF. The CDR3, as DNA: TGCGCCAGCAGGTTAGGGGGGGCCTCTGGTGAGCAGTTCTTC.

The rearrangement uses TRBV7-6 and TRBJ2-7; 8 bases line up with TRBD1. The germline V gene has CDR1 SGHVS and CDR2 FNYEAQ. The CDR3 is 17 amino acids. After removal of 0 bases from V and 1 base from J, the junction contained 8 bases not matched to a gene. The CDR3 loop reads CASSLARTRDRSYEQYF. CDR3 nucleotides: TGTGCCAGCAGCTTAGCACGTACGAGGGACAGGTCCTACGAGCAGTACTTC.

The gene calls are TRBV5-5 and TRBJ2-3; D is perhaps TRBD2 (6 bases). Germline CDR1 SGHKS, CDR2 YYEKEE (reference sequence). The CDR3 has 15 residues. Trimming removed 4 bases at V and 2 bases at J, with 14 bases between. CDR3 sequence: CASSRSGTSTDTQYF. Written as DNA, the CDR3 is TGTGCCAGCAGCCGCTCCGGGACTTCCACAGATACGCAGTATTTT.

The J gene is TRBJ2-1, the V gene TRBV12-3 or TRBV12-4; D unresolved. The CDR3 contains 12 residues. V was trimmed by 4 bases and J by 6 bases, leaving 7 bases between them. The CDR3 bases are TGTGCCAGCAGTTCGCGCCGCAATGAGCAGTTCTTC. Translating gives CASSSRRNEQFF.

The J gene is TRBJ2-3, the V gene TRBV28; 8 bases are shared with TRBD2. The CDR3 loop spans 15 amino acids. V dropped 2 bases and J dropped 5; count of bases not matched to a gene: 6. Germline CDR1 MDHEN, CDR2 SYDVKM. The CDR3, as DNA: TGTGCCAGCAGTTTACAAGCGGGAGTTGAAGATACGCAGTATTTT. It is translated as CASSLQAGVEDTQYF.

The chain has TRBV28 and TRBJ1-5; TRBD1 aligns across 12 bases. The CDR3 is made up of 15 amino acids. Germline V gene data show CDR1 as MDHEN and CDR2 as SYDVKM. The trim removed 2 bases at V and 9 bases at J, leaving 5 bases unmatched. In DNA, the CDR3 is TGTGCCAGCAGTTTAGGTGGGACAGGGGGCCGGCCCCAGCATTTT. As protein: CASSLGGTGGRPQHF. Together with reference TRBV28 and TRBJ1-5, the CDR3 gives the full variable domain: DVKVTQSSRYLVKRTGEKVFLECVQDMDHENMFWYRQDPGLGLRLIYFSYDVKMKEKGDIPEGYSVSREKKERFSLILESASTNQTSMYLCASSLGGTGGRPQHFGDGTRLSIL.

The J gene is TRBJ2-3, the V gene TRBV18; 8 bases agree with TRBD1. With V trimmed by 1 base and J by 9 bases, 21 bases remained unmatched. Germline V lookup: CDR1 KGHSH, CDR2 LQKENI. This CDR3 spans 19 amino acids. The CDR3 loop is CASSPLRQGPFRKYGTQYF. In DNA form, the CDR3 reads TGTGCCAGCTCACCACTACGACAGGGGCCATTTAGGAAATATGGAACGCAGTATTTT.

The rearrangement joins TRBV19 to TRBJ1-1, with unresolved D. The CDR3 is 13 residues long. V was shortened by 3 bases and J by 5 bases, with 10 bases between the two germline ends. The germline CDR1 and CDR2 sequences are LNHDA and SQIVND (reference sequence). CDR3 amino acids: CASSMAGGTEAFF. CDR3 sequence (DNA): TGTGCCAGTAGTATGGCAGGAGGGACTGAAGCTTTCTTT.

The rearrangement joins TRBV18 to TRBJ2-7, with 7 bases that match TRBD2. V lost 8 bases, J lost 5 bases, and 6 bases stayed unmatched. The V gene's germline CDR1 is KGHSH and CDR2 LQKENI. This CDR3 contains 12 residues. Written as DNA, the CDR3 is TGTGCCAGCCGGGGAGGGACCCACGAGCAGTACTTC. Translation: CASRGGTHEQYF.

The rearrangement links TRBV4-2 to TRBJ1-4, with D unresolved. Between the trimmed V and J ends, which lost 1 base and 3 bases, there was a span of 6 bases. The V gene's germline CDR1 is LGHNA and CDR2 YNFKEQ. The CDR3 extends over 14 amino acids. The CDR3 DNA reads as TGTGCCAGCAGCCAAGTATTCCCTAATGAAAAACTGTTTTTT. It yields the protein CASSQVFPNEKLFF.